This section outlines one TCR beta chain sequence together with its context. The antigen remains undetermined. This record belongs to a study of T cell responses to AZD1222 COVID-19 vaccine. Study-level points and caveats: Samples come after the peak T cell response, not at day 14. Spike-specific TCR depth and breadth grew after two AZD1222 doses.

TCRdb's table, derived via immunoSEQ multiplex PCR, lists solely in-frame clones and lacks some. The top ten hold roughly 6.2% of the sample, which has roughly 150,000 clones, roughly 91% seen once. Germline V gives CDR1 MNHEY, CDR2 SVGAGI. This CDR3 is 14 amino acids long. Trimming took off 0 bases at V and 7 bases at J, with 12 bases between the two ends. This clonotype was obtained from an adult who received the AZD1222 COVID-19 vaccine. This specimen was peripheral blood, taken 28 days after the second AZD1222 dose. This sequence joins TRBV6-5 and TRBJ1-2; D is ambiguous. The CDR3 DNA follows: TGTGCCAGCAGTTACTCCGCAGGAGTGAGTGGCTACACCTTC. This codes for CASSYSAGVSGYTF.